Each of the 25 T cell receptor beta chains below was sequenced from the same sample in a study of regulatory T cells in long-lasting Graves disease. Researchers made TCR beta libraries by using iRepertoire HTBI primers and running Arm-PCR on CDR3 regions. TCRdb re-called the multiplex PCR reads through MiXCR, storing one row per CDR3 protein. The table includes about 540,000 distinct CDR3 sequences, roughly 14% detected once. Time point meaning: newly diagnosed GD, antithyroid drugs for less than 3 months. There was RNA extracted from PBMCs, and the TCR library was made from it. The same data also went into a second study, on T cells in Graves' hyperthyroidism and ophthalmopathy.

The source material was peripheral blood mononuclear cells (PBMCs), sampled at new diagnosis, from a patient treated with antithyroid drugs. Source of these receptors: a man aged 25-45 years with Graves disease.

The J gene is TRBJ2-3, the V gene TRBV15, with D possibly TRBD2 on 6 matching bases. Germline V CDR1 and CDR2: LNHNV, YYDKDF (reference sequence). Trimming shortened V by 0 bases and J by 0 bases, and 10 bases separated the two germline ends. The CDR3 spans 16 residues. The CDR3 is CATSRDPSGSTDTQYF. The CDR3 nucleotides read TGTGCCACCAGCAGAGATCCGAGCGGGAGCACAGATACGCAGTATTTT.

This chain uses TRBV6-1 with TRBJ2-2; 7 nucleotides align to TRBD2. Germline assignment: CDR1 MNHNS and CDR2 SASEGT. This CDR3 is 15 amino acids long. V lost 5 bases, J lost 7 bases, and 10 bases stayed unmatched. The CDR3 protein is CASSPGLSHGGELFF. The CDR3 coding sequence is TGTGCCAGCAGTCCGGGACTAAGTCACGGCGGGGAGCTGTTTTTT.

There are many counts of this clonotype. The chain recombines TRBV2 with TRBJ1-1; D may be TRBD1 (5 bases). CDR1 and CDR2 (germline): SNHLY, FYNNEI. This CDR3 has 16 residues. The ends were cut back, 3 bases at V and 1 base at J, with 15 bases in the middle. This CDR3 is CASSESGGEWNTEAFF. DNA for the CDR3: TGTGCCAGCAGTGAGTCGGGGGGGGAATGGAACACTGAAGCTTTCTTT.

This clonotype was picked up a small number of times. V and J are TRBV5-1 and TRBJ1-3; 10 nucleotides align to TRBD1. The V gene's germline CDR1 is SGHRS and CDR2 YFSETQ. The CDR3 contains 15 residues. The V gene end was trimmed by 4 bases and the J gene end by 4 bases; junction bases not matched to a gene: 5. The CDR3 nucleotides are TGCGCCAGCAGCCGGGACAGGGGAGCCGGAAACACCATATATTTT. It translates to CASSRDRGAGNTIYF.

V gene TRBV24-1 combines with J gene TRBJ2-1; D is ambiguous. The CDR3 has 11 amino acids. The V and J ends lost 7 bases and 4 bases respectively, with 4 bases between them. From germline, CDR1 is KGHDR and CDR2 SFDVKD. The CDR3 DNA is TGTGCCACCAGGGGATACAATGAGCAGTTCTTC. Amino acids: CATRGYNEQFF.

A remark on this clonotype: Given a far larger clone just one base away, this is likely a sequencing read error. V and J are TRBV20-1 and TRBJ2-1, with D perhaps given as TRBD1 or TRBD2 (5 bases each). The V and J ends lost 3 bases and 10 bases respectively, with 13 bases between them. Germline V CDR1 and CDR2: DFQATT, SNEGSKA (reference sequence). CDR3 length: 12 residues. This chain's CDR3 is CSASRREYEQFF. In DNA form, the CDR3 reads TGCAGTGCTAGTCGCAGGGAGTACGAGCAGTTCTTC.

J is TRBJ2-1 and V is TRBV4-1, with no clear D. Looked up from germline, CDR1 is MGHRA and CDR2 is YSYEKL. The V and J ends lost 0 bases and 0 bases respectively, with 9 bases between them. The CDR3 extends over 16 amino acids. The DNA for the CDR3 is TGCGCCAGCAGCCAAGATGTGAGGAGCTCCTACAATGAGCAGTTCTTC. This encodes CASSQDVRSSYNEQFF.

This clonotype was recorded a few times. The V call is TRBV6-2 or TRBV6-3, the J call TRBJ1-6, with D possibly TRBD1 on 5 matching bases. The V end lost 2 bases, the J end lost 3 bases, and 11 bases lay between the germline ends. CDR3 length: 16 residues. Germline CDR1 and CDR2: MNHEY and SVGEGT. Here the CDR3 DNA reads TGTGCCAGCAGTTACGGGAATCAGGGCTATAATTCACCCCTCCACTTT. Translated, it gives CASSYGNQGYNSPLHF.

Concerning this clonotype: A read error may account for a junction end that differs from germline. The genes are TRBV7-9 and TRBJ2-1; D is perhaps TRBD2 (5 bases). The CDR3 has 8 amino acids. Germline CDR1 and CDR2: SEHNR and FQNEAQ (reference sequence). CDR3 nucleotide sequence: TGTGCCAGCAGCTGGGGAGTCTTC. Its translation is CASSWGVF.

The rearrangement links TRBV20-1 to TRBJ1-1; D remains ambiguous. V gave up 6 bases and J gave up 4 bases, with 21 bases separating them. The CDR3 consists of 15 residues. Germline values: CDR1 DFQATT, CDR2 SNEGSKA (reference sequence). The CDR3, as DNA: TGCAGTGCCCAGAAGTATACAGCGCGGAGCACTGAAGCTTTCTTT. Translation gives CSAQKYTARSTEAFF.

This clonotype was observed many times. The rearrangement links TRBV24-1 to TRBJ1-1; TRBD1 agrees at 9 bases. The CDR3 length is 14 residues. Trimming cost V 4 bases and J 5 bases; bases outside gene matches: 4. Germline V gives CDR1 KGHDR, CDR2 SFDVKD. CDR3 sequence: CATSDPDRGTEAFF. Here the CDR3 DNA reads TGTGCCACCAGTGACCCGGACAGGGGTACTGAAGCTTTCTTT.

This clonotype was observed a handful of times. The CDR3 region has the DNA TGTGCCTGGAGCGCCAGCGGGGGAGAGACCCAGTACTTC. Translated, it gives CAWSASGGETQYF. This chain joins TRBV30 and TRBJ2-5, with 8 bases that match TRBD2. After removal of 3 bases from V and 4 bases from J, the junction contained 4 bases not matched to a gene. Per the germline V gene, CDR1 is GTSNPN and CDR2 is SVGIG (reference sequence). The CDR3 is made up of 13 amino acids.

At least ten counts were recorded for this clonotype. V gene TRBV3-1 combines with J gene TRBJ2-7; D call uncertain. The germline gives CDR1 LGHDT, CDR2 YNNKEL (reference sequence). This CDR3 region has 12 residues. V was cut by 6 bases and J by 7 bases, with 13 bases left in between. The CDR3 nucleotides are TGTGCCAGCAGTCACGGTCGCTTGGAGCAGTACTTC. Its translation: CASSHGRLEQYF.

This chain uses TRBV18 with TRBJ2-7, with TRBD2 matching over 8 bases. J was trimmed by 5 bases and V by 6 bases; bases with no gene match: 9. This CDR3 spans 14 amino acids. Germline V CDR1 and CDR2: KGHSH, LQKENI. CDR3: CASSPDGGADEQYF. CDR3 coding DNA: TGTGCCAGCTCTCCAGACGGGGGGGCGGACGAGCAGTACTTC.

The chain joins TRBV7-2 to TRBJ2-7; D may be TRBD1 (6 bases). Germline V CDR1 and CDR2: SGHTA, FQGNSA. The V end was cut by 8 bases, the J end by 1 base, with 15 bases between. The CDR3 sequence is 14 residues long. The CDR3 reads CASRPTGTSYEQYF. CDR3 sequence (DNA): TGTGCCAGCCGACCTACAGGGACATCCTACGAGCAGTACTTC.

This chain connects TRBV6-1 to TRBJ1-1; tentative D call: TRBD1 (5 bases). V shed 7 bases and J shed 0 bases, with 9 bases lying between them. CDR1 and CDR2 (germline): MNHNS, SASEGT. This CDR3 has 13 residues. The DNA for the CDR3 is TGTGCCAGCATGAAGGGGATGAACACTGAAGCTTTCTTT. Translation gives CASMKGMNTEAFF.

This clonotype was observed at least ten times. This sequence joins TRBV5-4 and TRBJ1-1; possible D gene TRBD1, 5 bases. V dropped 4 bases and J dropped 3 bases, with 13 bases sitting between them. CDR1 and CDR2 (germline): SGHNT, YYREEE (reference sequence). The CDR3 consists of 14 residues. DNA of the CDR3: TGTGCCAGCAGCCTCGGGACCCGGGACACTGAAGCTTTCTTT. As protein: CASSLGTRDTEAFF.

This clonotype was observed many times. V is TRBV30 and J is TRBJ2-1, with 10 bases lining up with TRBD1. Germline V gives CDR1 GTSNPN, CDR2 SVGIG (reference sequence). The CDR3 is 16 residues long. After removal of 5 bases from V and 5 bases from J, the junction contained 12 bases not matched to a gene. As DNA, the CDR3 is TGTGCCTGGGGAACCACCGGGACAGGGGTGGACAATGAGCAGTTCTTC. It codes for CAWGTTGTGVDNEQFF. Full variable domain (remainder filled in from reference TRBV30 and TRBJ2-1): SQTIHQWPATLVQPVGSPLSLECTVEGTSNPNLYWYRQAAGRGLQLLFYSVGIGQISSEVPQNLSASRPQDRQFILSSKKLLLSDSGFYLCAWGTTGTGVDNEQFFGPGTRLTVL.

In its sample, this clonotype was seen many times. The chain links TRBV28 to TRBJ2-7; TRBD1 might be the D (6 bases). CDR1 is MDHEN and CDR2 is SYDVKM in the germline V gene. The germline V and J ends were trimmed by 6 bases and 3 bases, with 18 bases remaining between them. CDR3 length: 15 amino acids. The CDR3 sequence: CASSPTTGRLYEQYF. Here the CDR3 DNA reads TGTGCCAGCAGCCCCACTACAGGGAGACTCTACGAGCAGTACTTC. The full variable domain, with the rest looked up from reference TRBV28 and TRBJ2-7, is DVKVTQSSRYLVKRTGEKVFLECVQDMDHENMFWYRQDPGLGLRLIYFSYDVKMKEKGDIPEGYSVSREKKERFSLILESASTNQTSMYLCASSPTTGRLYEQYFGPGTRLTVT.

This clonotype has ten or more counts. The rearrangement links TRBV27 to TRBJ1-5; 9 positions agree with TRBD1. The CDR3 has 13 residues. J gave up 5 bases and V 4 bases, and 0 bases lay outside the gene matches. The germline V gene has CDR1 MNHEY and CDR2 SMNVEV (reference sequence). DNA for the CDR3: TGTGCCAGCAGTTGGACAGGGGATCAGCCCCAGCATTTT. Its protein is CASSWTGDQPQHF.

This clonotype occurred many times. The genes are TRBV6-1 and TRBJ2-4; 7 bases are shared with TRBD2. The germline V gene encodes CDR1 MNHNS and CDR2 SASEGT. The CDR3 is made up of 16 amino acids. Unmatched junction bases numbered 4, after V lost 2 bases and J lost 0 bases. This CDR3 reads CASSEWGGLAKNIQYF. Written as DNA, the CDR3 is TGTGCCAGCAGTGAATGGGGGGGATTAGCCAAAAACATTCAGTACTTC.

Notes on this clonotype: This may stem from a read error, because a much larger clone lies one nucleotide away. The V call is TRBV6-1, the J call TRBJ2-3, with TRBD2 matching over 7 bases. CDR1 and CDR2 from the germline V gene are MNHNS and SASEGT. This CDR3 region has 15 residues. Unmatched junction bases numbered 17, after V lost 9 bases and J lost 8 bases. CDR3 DNA sequence: TGTGCCAGTATATTACTAGCGAGAGCAATCGTTACGCAGTATTTT. Protein sequence: CASILLARAIVTQYF.

This clonotype was counted ten times or more. The chain carries TRBV5-1 and TRBJ2-7; no clear D. CDR3 size: 11 residues. Trimming took 4 bases from V and 5 from J, leaving 7 bases between them. Germline CDR1 and CDR2: SGHRS and YFSETQ. The CDR3 protein is CASSRVNEQYF. As DNA, the CDR3 is TGCGCCAGCAGCAGGGTCAACGAGCAGTACTTC.

The chain joins TRBV19 to TRBJ2-1; tentative D call: TRBD2 (7 bases). Between the trimmed V and J ends, which lost 4 bases and 0 bases, there was a span of 19 bases. The germline V gene encodes CDR1 LNHDA and CDR2 SQIVND (reference sequence). CDR3 length: 18 residues. CDR3 protein: CASSTGWGGYRSYNEQFF. The CDR3 region has the DNA TGTGCCAGTAGTACGGGCTGGGGGGGCTACCGCTCCTACAATGAGCAGTTCTTC.

At least ten counts were recorded for this clonotype. The chain combines TRBV9 with TRBJ2-5, with 9 nucleotides matching TRBD2. CDR1 is SGDLS and CDR2 is YYNGEE in the germline V gene. This CDR3 contains 14 residues. The J segment lost 1 base and the V segment lost 3 bases, leaving 1 base of the junction unmatched. The CDR3 here is CASSGSGGQETQYF. The CDR3 DNA reads as TGTGCCAGCAGCGGTAGCGGGGGCCAAGAGACCCAGTACTTC.